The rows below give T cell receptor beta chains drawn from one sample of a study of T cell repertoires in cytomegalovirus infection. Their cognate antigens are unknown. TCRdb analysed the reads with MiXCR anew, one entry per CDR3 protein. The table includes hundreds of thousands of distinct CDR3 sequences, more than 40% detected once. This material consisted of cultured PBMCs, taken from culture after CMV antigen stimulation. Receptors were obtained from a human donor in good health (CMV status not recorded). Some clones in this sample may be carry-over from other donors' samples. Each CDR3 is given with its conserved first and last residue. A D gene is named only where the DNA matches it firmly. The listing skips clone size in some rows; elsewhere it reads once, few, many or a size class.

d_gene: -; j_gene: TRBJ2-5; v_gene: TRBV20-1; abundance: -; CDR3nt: TGCAGTGCTAGAACCCCCGGGGAGACCCAGTACTTC; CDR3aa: CSARTPGETQYF
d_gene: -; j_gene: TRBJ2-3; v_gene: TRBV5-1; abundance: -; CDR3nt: TGCGCCAGCAGCGTCGTCCCCACAGATACGCAGTATTTT; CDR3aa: CASSVVPTDTQYF
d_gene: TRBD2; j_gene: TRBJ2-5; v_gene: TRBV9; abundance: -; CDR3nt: TGTGCCAGCAGCGAGCGGGGGGGCCAAGAGACCCAGTACTTC; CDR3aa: CASSERGGQETQYF
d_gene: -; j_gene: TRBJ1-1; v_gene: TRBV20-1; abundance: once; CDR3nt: TGCAGTGCGCCCTACGACACTGAAGCTTTCTTT; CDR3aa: CSAPYDTEAFF
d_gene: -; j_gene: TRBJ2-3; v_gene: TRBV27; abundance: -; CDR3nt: TGTGCCAGCAGTTTAGGGGGTCCCGCGGATACGCAGTATTTT; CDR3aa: CASSLGGPADTQYF
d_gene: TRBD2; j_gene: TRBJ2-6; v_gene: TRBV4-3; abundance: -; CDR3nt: TGCGCCAGCAGCCAAGATCGATCAGGTAGCGGGAGCGCTGGGGCCAACGTCCTGACTTTC; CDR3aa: CASSQDRSGSGSAGANVLTF
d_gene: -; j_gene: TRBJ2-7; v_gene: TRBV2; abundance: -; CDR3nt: TGTGCCAGCCTCTGGTGGGTGACCAACGAGCAGTACTTC; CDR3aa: CASLWWVTNEQYF
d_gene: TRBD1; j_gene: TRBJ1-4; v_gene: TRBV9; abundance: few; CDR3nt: TGTGCCAGCAGCGCCTTCCGGACAGGGGGCAATGAAAAACTGTTTTTT; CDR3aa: CASSAFRTGGNEKLFF
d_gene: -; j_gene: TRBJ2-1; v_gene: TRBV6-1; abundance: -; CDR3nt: TGTGCCAGCAGTTATCTGGGTTTGGGGTACTATGAGCAGTTCTTC; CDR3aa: CASSYLGLGYYEQFF
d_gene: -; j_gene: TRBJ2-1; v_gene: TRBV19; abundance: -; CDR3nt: TGTGCCAGTACCCCAACAGGTGCTGAGCAGTTCTTC; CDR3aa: CASTPTGAEQFF
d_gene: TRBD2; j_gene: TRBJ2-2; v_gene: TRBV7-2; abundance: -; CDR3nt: TGTGCCAGCAGCTATGGGGGGGGAGGTTCTGCCGGGGAGCTGTTTTTT; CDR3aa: CASSYGGGGSAGELFF
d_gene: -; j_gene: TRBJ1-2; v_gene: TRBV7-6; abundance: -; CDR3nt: TGTGCCAGCAGCCCTGGCAGGGGTGTCGGTGGCTACACCTTC; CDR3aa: CASSPGRGVGGYTF
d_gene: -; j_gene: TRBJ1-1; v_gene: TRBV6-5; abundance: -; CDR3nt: TGTGCCAGCAGTTCCGGGTACTCGAACACTGAAGCTTTCTTT; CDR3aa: CASSSGYSNTEAFF
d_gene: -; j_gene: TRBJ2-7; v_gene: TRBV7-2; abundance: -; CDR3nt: TGTGCCAGCAGCCGTTTCGGACAGCCGAACTCCTACGAGCAGTACTTC; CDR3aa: CASSRFGQPNSYEQYF
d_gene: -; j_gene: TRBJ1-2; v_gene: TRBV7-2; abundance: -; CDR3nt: TGTGCCAGCAGCTTCGAGTTTAACTATGGCTACACCTTC; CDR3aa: CASSFEFNYGYTF
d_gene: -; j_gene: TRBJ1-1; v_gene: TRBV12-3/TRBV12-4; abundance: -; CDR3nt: TGTGCCAGCAGTTTTAACAGGCGGACTGAAGCTTTCTTT; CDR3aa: CASSFNRRTEAFF
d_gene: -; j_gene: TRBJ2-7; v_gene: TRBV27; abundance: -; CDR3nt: TGTGCCAGCAGCCCCGTCCCCGAGAGGACCTACGAGCAGTACTTC; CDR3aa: CASSPVPERTYEQYF
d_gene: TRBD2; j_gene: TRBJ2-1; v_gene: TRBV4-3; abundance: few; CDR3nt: TGCGCCAGCAGCCAAAGACTAGCGGGGAGTTACAATGAGCAGTTCTTC; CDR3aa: CASSQRLAGSYNEQFF
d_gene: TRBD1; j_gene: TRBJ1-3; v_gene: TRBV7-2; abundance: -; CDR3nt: TGTGCCAGCAGCTTAGCGTTCGGGACAGGGGCTAGAAACACCATATATTTT; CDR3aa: CASSLAFGTGARNTIYF
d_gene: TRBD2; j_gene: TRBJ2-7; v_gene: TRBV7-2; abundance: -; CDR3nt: TGTGCCAGCACCCCAGGGACTAGCGGGGGGTACGAGCAGTACTTC; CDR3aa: CASTPGTSGGYEQYF
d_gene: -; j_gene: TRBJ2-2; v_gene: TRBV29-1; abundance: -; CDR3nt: TGCAGCGTCACACTTTCTGTCGGGAGAATCGGGGAGCTGTTTTTT; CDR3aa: CSVTLSVGRIGELFF
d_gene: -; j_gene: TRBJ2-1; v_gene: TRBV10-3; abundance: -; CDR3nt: TGTGCCATCAGTGAGGGTGATAGCCCATACAATGAGCAGTTCTTC; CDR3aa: CAISEGDSPYNEQFF
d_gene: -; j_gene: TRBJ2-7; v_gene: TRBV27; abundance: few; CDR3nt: TGTGCCAGCAGTTTGAGTGTGGGGGCCCGGTTATACGAGCAGTACTTC; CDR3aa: CASSLSVGARLYEQYF
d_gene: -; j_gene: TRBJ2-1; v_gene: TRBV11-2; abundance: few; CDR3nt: TGTGCCAGCAGCTTTTCGGTGGGGTACTACAATGAGCAGTTCTTC; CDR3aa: CASSFSVGYYNEQFF
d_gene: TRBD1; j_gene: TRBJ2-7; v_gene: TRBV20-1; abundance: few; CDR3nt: TGCAGTGCTAGTCCGGGACAGGGGCTCTACGAGCAGTACTTC; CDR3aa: CSASPGQGLYEQYF
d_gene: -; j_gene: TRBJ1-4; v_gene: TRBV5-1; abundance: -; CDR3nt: TGCGCCAGCAGCTTGAGTTTACCGGGGGAAAAACTGTTTTTT; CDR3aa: CASSLSLPGEKLFF
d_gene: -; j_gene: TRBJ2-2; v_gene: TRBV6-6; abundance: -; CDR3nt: TGTGCCAGCAGTTCGGCTTTTACCGGGGAGCTGTTTTTT; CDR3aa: CASSSAFTGELFF
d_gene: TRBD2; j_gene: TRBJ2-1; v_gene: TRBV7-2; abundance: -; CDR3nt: TGTGCCAGCAGCTTAACTAGCGCCAGCTCCTACAATGAGCAGTTCTTC; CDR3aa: CASSLTSASSYNEQFF
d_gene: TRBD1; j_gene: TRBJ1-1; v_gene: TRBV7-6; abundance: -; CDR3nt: TGTGCCAGCAGCTTAGTCCCCACAGGGGTCACTGAAGCTTTCTTT; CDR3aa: CASSLVPTGVTEAFF
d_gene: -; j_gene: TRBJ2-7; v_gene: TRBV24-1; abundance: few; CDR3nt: TGTGCCACCAGTGATTTTAGACAACGGCAGAACTGCTACGAGCAGTACTTC; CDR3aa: CATSDFRQRQNCYEQYF
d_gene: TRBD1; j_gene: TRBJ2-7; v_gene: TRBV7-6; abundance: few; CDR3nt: TGTGCCAGCGACAGACCGGGACAGGGGGCCTACGAGCAGTACTTC; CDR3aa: CASDRPGQGAYEQYF
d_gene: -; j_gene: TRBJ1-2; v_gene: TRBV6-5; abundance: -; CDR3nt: TGTGCCAGCAGTTACTCCATCCACAGGGAAAGAAACTATGGCTACACCTTC; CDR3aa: CASSYSIHRERNYGYTF
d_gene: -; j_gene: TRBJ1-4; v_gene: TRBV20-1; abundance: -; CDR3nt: TGCAGTGCGCCTCGAGGGGTCGGCGAAAAACTGTTTTTT; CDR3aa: CSAPRGVGEKLFF
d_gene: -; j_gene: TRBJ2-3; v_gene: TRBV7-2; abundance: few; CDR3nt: TGTGCCAGCAGCCCCGACTGGGCGGTGGATACGCAGTATTTT; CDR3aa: CASSPDWAVDTQYF
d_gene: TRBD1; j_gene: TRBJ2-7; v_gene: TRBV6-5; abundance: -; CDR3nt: TGTGCCAGCAGAGGACAGGCGGTCGACGAGCAGTACTTC; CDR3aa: CASRGQAVDEQYF
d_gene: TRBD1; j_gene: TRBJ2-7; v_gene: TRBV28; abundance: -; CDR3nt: TGTGCCAGCAGTCCGGCCAGACAGGGCTCCTACGAGCAGTACTTC; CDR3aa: CASSPARQGSYEQYF
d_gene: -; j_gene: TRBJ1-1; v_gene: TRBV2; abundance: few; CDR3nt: TGTGCCAGCAGTGATATCGGACAGACGAACACTGAAGCTTTCTTT; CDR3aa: CASSDIGQTNTEAFF
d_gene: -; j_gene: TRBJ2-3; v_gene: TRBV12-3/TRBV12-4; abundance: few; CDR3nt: TGTGCCAGCAGGCCCTCGAGCACAGATACGCAGTATTTT; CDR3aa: CASRPSSTDTQYF
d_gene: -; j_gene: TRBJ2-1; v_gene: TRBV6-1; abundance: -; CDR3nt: TGTGCCAGCAGTCCGACCGAGGGTCGGCGGGGCGCAGGCGAGCAGTTCTTC; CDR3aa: CASSPTEGRRGAGEQFF
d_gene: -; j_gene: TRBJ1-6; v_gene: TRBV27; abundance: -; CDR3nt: TGTGCCAGCAGCCCTACCCAGGTGACACCCCTCCACTTT; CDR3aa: CASSPTQVTPLHF
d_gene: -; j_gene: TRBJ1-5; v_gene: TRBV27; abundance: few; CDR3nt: TGTGCCAGCAGTCCCTCCGGCAGGGTTCAGCCCCAGCATTTT; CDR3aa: CASSPSGRVQPQHF
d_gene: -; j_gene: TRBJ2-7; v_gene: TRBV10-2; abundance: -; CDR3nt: TGCGCCAGCGCCTCCCAGGGGGGCTACGAGCAGTACTTC; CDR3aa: CASASQGGYEQYF
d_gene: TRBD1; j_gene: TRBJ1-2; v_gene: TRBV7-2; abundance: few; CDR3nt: TGTGCCAGCAGCTTCCGCCCCAGACAGGGGAACTATGGCTACACCTTC; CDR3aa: CASSFRPRQGNYGYTF
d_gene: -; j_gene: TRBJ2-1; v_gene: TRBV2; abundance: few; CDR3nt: TGTGCCAAAGAAGGGGGGGGCTCCTACAATGAGCAGTTCTTC; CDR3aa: CAKEGGGSYNEQFF
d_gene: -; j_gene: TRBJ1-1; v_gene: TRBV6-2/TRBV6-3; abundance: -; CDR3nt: TGTGCCAGCAGTCGGTACGGACTTGGGAACACTGAAGCTTTCTTT; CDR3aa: CASSRYGLGNTEAFF
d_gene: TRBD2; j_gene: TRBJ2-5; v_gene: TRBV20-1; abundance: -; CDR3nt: TGCAGTGCTAGAGGGACTAGCGGGACGGGGACCCAGTACTTC; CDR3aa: CSARGTSGTGTQYF
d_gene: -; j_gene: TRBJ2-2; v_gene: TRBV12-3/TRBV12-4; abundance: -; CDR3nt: TGTGCCAGCACCTTGGGGCGGCGCACCGGGGAGCTGTTTTTT; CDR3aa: CASTLGRRTGELFF
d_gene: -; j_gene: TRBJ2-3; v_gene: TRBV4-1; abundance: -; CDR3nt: TGCGCCAGCAGCCAGAAAGAGATGGGGAATACGCAGTATTTT; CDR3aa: CASSQKEMGNTQYF
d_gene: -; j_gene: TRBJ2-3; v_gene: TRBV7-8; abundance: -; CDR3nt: TGTGCCAGCAGCGCCGAAATCCGGCTTACGCAGTATTTT; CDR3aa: CASSAEIRLTQYF
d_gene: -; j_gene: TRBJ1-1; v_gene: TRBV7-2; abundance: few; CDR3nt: TGTGCCAGCAGCTTAGAAAGGGTGAACACTGAAGCTTTCTTT; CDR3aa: CASSLERVNTEAFF
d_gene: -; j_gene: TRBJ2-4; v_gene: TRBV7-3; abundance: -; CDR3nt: TGTGCCAGCAGCCACCCAGCCAAAAACATTCAGTACTTC; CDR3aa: CASSHPAKNIQYF
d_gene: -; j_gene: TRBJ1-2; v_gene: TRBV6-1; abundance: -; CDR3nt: TGTGCCAGCAGTGAGAGAGGACACGGATATGGCTACACCTTC; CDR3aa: CASSERGHGYGYTF
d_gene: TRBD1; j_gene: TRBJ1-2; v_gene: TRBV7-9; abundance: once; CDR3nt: TGTGCCAGCAGCCCTGTTGACAGGGGGGAAGGCTACACCTTC; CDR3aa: CASSPVDRGEGYTF
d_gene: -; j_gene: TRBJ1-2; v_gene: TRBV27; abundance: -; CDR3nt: TGTGCCAGCAGTAGAACAGGGTTGGATGGCTACACCTTC; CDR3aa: CASSRTGLDGYTF